Listed below are T cell receptor beta chains from one sample, sequenced in a study of monozygotic twins with inflammatory bowel disease. TCRdb reprocessed the 5' RACE reads and reports one entry per CDR3 protein, with no DNA. The sample includes hundreds of thousands of distinct CDR3 sequences. Specimen: blood. The receptors were sampled from a human donor with ulcerative colitis or Crohn's disease, or a healthy co-twin of an affected twin (not recorded which). The CDR3 runs from the conserved cysteine through the conserved F or W. Fields, in order: J gene, V gene, CDR3 protein.

>TRBJ1-1|TRBV5-1
CASSSGAGDTEAFF
>TRBJ2-2|TRBV5-1
CASSEPSGVGELFF
>TRBJ1-6|TRBV28
CASSPQTGGGSPLHF
>TRBJ2-6|TRBV29-1
CSVEVYTDSGANVLTF
>TRBJ1-1|TRBV5-6
CASSLDLVRGLGEAFF
>TRBJ2-5|TRBV7-9
CASSHRDPPSAQYF
>TRBJ1-1|TRBV6-1
CASRPRQGRGTEAFF
>TRBJ2-7|TRBV4-3
CASSQDGGGSYEQYF
>TRBJ2-1|TRBV20-1
CSVGAGTPVYNEQFF
>TRBJ2-1|TRBV7-2
CASSTTGRQFF
>TRBJ2-7|TRBV7-2
CASTLTSGATYEQYF
>TRBJ2-1|TRBV4-2
CASSERLTSGYNEQFF
>TRBJ1-1|TRBV20-1
CSARHLTGGSTEAFF
>TRBJ2-3|TRBV5-1
CASSLRWGTDTQYF
>TRBJ2-1|TRBV7-2
CASRGLAGGHEQFF
>TRBJ1-3|TRBV7-2
CASSLATAGNTIYF
>TRBJ2-3|TRBV5-5
CASSPGHITDTQYF
>TRBJ2-1|TRBV7-2
CASRVRGEQFF
>TRBJ2-1|TRBV5-1
CASSSSRGQNEQFF
>TRBJ1-2|TRBV28
CASSLPRDRGGGYTF
>TRBJ1-5|TRBV4-1
CASSQGRDQPQHF
>TRBJ1-5|TRBV20-1
CSAPTPGQGNQPQHF
>TRBJ1-4|TRBV20-1
CSAQTGGTGKLFF
>TRBJ1-2|TRBV6-5
CASRFGTGLYYGYTF
>TRBJ1-1|TRBV27
CASSLQARLDTEAFF
>TRBJ1-6|TRBV6-6
CASSYSTENSPLHF
>TRBJ2-1|TRBV5-1
CASSPGLLTNNEQFF
>TRBJ2-1|TRBV12-3/TRBV12-4
CASSNPHVGGQAYNEQFF
>TRBJ2-7|TRBV2
CASSPYGGATYEQYF
>TRBJ2-5|TRBV28
CASSLNRKETQYF
>TRBJ1-2|TRBV6-5
CASSKQGMVGYTF
>TRBJ2-3|TRBV9
CASSVGTTDTQYF
>TRBJ2-5|TRBV6-2/TRBV6-3
CASSYGATYQETQYF
>TRBJ1-1|TRBV9
CASRAAAGINTEAFF
>TRBJ2-1|TRBV6-2/TRBV6-3
CASSPGLPLREQFF
>TRBJ2-5|TRBV29-1
CSGGHPGETQYF
>TRBJ2-1|TRBV28
CASSSVERESSYNEQFF
>TRBJ2-1|TRBV28
CASNDPGLAGSEQFF
>TRBJ2-7|TRBV29-1
CSAEGTAEQYF
>TRBJ2-2|TRBV6-5
CASSYSTRGTGELFF
>TRBJ2-1|TRBV5-1
CASSPQGQGSSEQFF